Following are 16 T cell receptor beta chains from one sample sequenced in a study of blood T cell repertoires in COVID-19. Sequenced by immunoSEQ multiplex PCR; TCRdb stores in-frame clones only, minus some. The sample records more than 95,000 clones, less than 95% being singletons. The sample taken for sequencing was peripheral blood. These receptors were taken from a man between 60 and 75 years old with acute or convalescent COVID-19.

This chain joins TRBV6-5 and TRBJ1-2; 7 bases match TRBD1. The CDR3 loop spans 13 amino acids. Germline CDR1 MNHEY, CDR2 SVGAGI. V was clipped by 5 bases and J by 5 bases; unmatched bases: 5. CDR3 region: CASSRDSGYGYTF. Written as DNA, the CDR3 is TGTGCCAGCAGTAGGGACAGCGGTTATGGCTACACCTTC.

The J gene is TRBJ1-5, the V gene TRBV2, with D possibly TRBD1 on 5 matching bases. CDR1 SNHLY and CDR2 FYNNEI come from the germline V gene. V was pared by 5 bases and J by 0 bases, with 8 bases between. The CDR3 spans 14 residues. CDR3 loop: CASSRQSSNQPQHF. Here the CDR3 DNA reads TGTGCCAGCAGTCGACAGAGTAGCAATCAGCCCCAGCATTTT. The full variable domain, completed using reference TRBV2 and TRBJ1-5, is EPEVTQTPSHQVTQMGQEVILRCVPISNHLYFYWYRQILGQKVEFLVSFYNNEISEKSEIFDDQFSVERPDGSNFTLKIRSTKLEDSAMYFCASSRQSSNQPQHFGDGTRLSIL.

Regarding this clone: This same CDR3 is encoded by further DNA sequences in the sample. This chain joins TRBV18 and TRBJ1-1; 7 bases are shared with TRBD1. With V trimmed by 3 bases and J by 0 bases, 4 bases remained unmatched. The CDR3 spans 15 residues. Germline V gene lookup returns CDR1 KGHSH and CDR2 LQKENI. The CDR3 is CASSPQTGMNTEAFF. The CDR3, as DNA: TGTGCCAGCTCACCGCAGACAGGGATGAACACTGAAGCTTTCTTT.

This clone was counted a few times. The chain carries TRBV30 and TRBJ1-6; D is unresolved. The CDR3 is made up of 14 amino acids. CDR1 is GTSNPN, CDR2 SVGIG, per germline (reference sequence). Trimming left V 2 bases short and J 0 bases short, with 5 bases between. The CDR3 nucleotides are TGTGCCTGGAGTCTTAGCTCCTATAATTCACCCCTCCACTTT. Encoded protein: CAWSLSSYNSPLHF. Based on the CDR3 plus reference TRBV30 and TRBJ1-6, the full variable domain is SQTIHQWPATLVQPVGSPLSLECTVEGTSNPNLYWYRQAAGRGLQLLFYSVGIGQISSEVPQNLSASRPQDRQFILSSKKLLLSDSGFYLCAWSLSSYNSPLHFGNGTRLTVT.

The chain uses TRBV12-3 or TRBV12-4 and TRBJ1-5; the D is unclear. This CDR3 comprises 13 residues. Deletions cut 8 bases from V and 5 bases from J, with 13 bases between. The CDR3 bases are TGTGCCAGCCAGAAATTGTCGCATCAGCCCCAGCATTTT. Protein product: CASQKLSHQPQHF.

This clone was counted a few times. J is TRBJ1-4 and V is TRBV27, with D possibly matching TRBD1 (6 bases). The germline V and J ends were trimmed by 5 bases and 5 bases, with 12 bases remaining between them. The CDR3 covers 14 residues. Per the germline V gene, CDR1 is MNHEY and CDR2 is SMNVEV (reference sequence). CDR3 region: CASSGQGRNEKLFF. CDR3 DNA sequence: TGTGCCAGCAGTGGGCAGGGGCGGAATGAAAAACTGTTTTTT.

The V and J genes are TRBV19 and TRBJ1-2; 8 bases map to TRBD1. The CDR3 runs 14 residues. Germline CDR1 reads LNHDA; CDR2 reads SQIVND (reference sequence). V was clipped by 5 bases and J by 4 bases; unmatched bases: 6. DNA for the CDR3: TGTGCCAGTAGTGACAGGGGTCGTGTCTATGGCTACACCTTC. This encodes CASSDRGRVYGYTF.

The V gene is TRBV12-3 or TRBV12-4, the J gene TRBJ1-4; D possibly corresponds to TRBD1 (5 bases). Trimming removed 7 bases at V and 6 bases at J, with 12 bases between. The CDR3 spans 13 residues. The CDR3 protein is CASTLGVDEKLFF. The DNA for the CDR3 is TGTGCCAGCACCCTAGGGGTGGATGAAAAACTGTTTTTT.

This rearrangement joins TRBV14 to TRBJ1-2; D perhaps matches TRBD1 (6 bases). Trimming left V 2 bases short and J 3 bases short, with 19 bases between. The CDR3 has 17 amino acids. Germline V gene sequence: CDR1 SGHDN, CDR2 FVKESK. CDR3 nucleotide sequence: TGTGCCAGCAGCCAAACAGGGTTTAGAGCCCTGGACTATGGCTACACCTTC. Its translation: CASSQTGFRALDYGYTF.

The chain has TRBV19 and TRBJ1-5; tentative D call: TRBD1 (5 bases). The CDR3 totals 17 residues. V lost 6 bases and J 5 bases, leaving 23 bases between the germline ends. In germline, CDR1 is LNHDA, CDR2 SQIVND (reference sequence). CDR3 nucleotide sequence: TGTGCCAGTAGGAAGGATCCGGGACTTCAACCGCATCAGCCCCAGCATTTT. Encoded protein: CASRKDPGLQPHQPQHF.

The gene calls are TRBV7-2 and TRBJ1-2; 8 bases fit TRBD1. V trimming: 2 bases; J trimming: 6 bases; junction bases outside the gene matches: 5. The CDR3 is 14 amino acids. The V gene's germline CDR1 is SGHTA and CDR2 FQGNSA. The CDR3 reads CASSLSGGLNGYTF. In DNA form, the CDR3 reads TGTGCCAGCAGCTTATCAGGGGGCCTCAATGGCTACACCTTC.

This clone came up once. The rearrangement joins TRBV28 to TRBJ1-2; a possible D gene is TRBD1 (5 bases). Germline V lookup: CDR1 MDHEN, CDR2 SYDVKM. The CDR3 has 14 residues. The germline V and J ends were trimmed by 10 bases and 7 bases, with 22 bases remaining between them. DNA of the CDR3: TGTGCCACCCCAGGAAGGAGGGGCTGGGGTGGCTACACCTTC. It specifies CATPGRRGWGGYTF.

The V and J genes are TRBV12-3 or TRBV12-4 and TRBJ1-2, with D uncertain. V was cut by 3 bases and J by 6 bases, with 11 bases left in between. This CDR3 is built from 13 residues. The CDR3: CASSFWTRDGYTF. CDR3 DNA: TGTGCCAGCAGTTTCTGGACGAGGGATGGCTACACCTTC.

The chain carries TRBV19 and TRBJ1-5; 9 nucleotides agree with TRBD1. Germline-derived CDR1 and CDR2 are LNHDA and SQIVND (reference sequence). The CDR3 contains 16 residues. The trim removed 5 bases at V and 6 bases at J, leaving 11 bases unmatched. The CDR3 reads CASSHPTGGDGQPQHF. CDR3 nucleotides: TGTGCCAGTAGTCACCCGACAGGGGGTGATGGTCAGCCCCAGCATTTT.

CDR3 protein: CASSLVPGTGGEQYF. The CDR3 region has the DNA TGTGCCAGCAGCTTAGTCCCCGGGACAGGGGGCGAGCAGTACTTC. The gene calls are TRBV11-2 and TRBJ2-7, with TRBD1 matching over 11 bases. Per germline, CDR1 SGHAT and CDR2 FQNNGV. J gave up 6 bases and V 1 base, and 5 bases lay outside the gene matches. CDR3 length: 15 residues.

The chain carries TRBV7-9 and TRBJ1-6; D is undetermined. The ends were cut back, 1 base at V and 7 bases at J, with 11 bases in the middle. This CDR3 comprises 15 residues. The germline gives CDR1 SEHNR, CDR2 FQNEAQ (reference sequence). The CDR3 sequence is CASSLGAGLNSPLHF. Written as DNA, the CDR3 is TGTGCCAGCAGCTTAGGAGCGGGTCTCAATTCACCCCTCCACTTT.